This T cell receptor (beta chain) was identified during a study of Graves' ophthalmopathy and Graves' hyperthyroidism (dated by TCRdb to between 2017 and 2018). In the study overall: Peripheral blood was collected at initial diagnosis, before any treatment. To explore V-J signatures distinguishing ophthalmopathy from hyperthyroidism, a discovery set of approximately 100 patients (43 ophthalmopathy, roughly 55 stable hyperthyroidism) was enrolled. In total, some 140 blood samples were TCR-sequenced: 40 to 45 ophthalmopathy, 75 hyperthyroidism and approximately 17 hyperthyroidism-to-ophthalmopathy patients. The study used signatures of the TCR beta repertoire to tell Graves' ophthalmopathy apart from Graves' hyperthyroidism and to predict which patients would progress to ophthalmopathy. In more than five hyperthyroidism patients, the T-cell repertoires found in thyroid tissue were compared with those found in blood. Once sampling was done, hyperthyroidism patients were given methimazole at a starting dose of 30 mg daily, while ophthalmopathy patients were given high-dose intravenous methylprednisolone. The roughly 100 discovery patients were randomly divided into training and test sets at a 7:3 ratio. An independent validation cohort was composed of fewer than 20 hyperthyroidism patients and 17 patients who later progressed from hyperthyroidism to ophthalmopathy. The paper as a whole reports these results and caveats: Sample size was not statistically predetermined, and group allocation was not concealed from the investigators. In validation, the model predicted ophthalmopathy progression with roughly 68% sensitivity and about 73% specificity; 12 predicted patients were CT-confirmed with GO in a median of roughly 6.8 months. Most expanded thyroid clonotypes with frequency above 0.001 were also detected in blood, suggesting blood repertoires may reflect the thyroid immune response. The 13-signature model separated ophthalmopathy from stable hyperthyroidism with 87.88% sensitivity and about 81% specificity in cross-validation, and 80%/75% in the test set.

Concerning this clonotype itself: What antigen it recognizes has not been identified. Base qualities were left out, and no much larger clone turns up one base away.

Patients with ophthalmopathy had moderately to severely active disease, with a Clinical Activity Score of 3 or more, a NOSPECS grade of 4 or more, and a disease duration of less than 3 months. Patients with other autoimmune diseases, uncontrolled infections, pregnancy or lactation were excluded from the study. Diagnosis was based on clinical symptoms, serum thyroxine, TRAb, thyroid ultrasound and orbital computed tomography. Ficoll-Paque density gradient centrifugation was used to isolate PBMCs from approximately 10 ml of fresh peripheral blood. Total RNA was extracted using Trizol reagent, and RNA quality was checked on an Agilent 2100 Bioanalyzer. CDR1 GTSNPN and CDR2 SVGIG were looked up in the germline V gene (reference sequence). V is reduced by 8 bases and J by 3 bases, leaving a spacing of 10 bases between them. The CDR3 contains 11 residues, cysteine and phenylalanine counted. Only the CDR3 portion is preserved as DNA: 33 bases, with reading frame beginning at the first base.

TCR beta CDR3 regions were amplified from RNA transcripts for repertoire sequencing. A first-round RT-PCR used HTBI primers with the Qiagen OneStep RT-PCR kit, followed by a second-round multiplex PCR, size selection and purification. The libraries underwent paired-end sequencing with 100 bp reads on an Illumina HiSeq2000. Concerning the study's data processing: SOAPnuke was used to process the reads, throwing out any read that had adapters, had uncalled bases, had a mean Phred below 15, or lacked an exact constant-primer or identifier match. COPE v1.2.5 was used to merge high-quality paired reads. Each unique nucleotide sequence was treated as a clonotype, and MiTCR v1.1 was used to align the clonotypes to the IMGT TRB V, D and J references. The analysis was limited to V-J combinations with a frequency above 0.0001, which together covered roughly 99% of repertoires. For each V-J combination, a TCR clonal expansion and chaos score was defined as the ratio of F50 clonal expansion to chaos observed in the TCRdist matrix. Welch's t-statistics and random forest were used to reduce the features to 13 V-J combinations, which were then used as input to a naive Bayes classifier. The similarity between thyroid and blood repertoires was quantified using the Morisita-Horn index. TCRdb ran its own pipeline on the public reads, namely fastp trimming at Q25 and MiXCR clone calling, and kept in-frame beta chains. Records with the same CDR3 protein are collapsed into one entry carrying the most frequent genes and DNA. These V and J calls derive from TCRdb rather than the authors' analysis. The sample table shows about 480,000 distinct CDR3 sequences, and approximately 14% are seen once. The ten largest account for 8% to 10% of the sample.

The sequence was collected from a woman under 40 with Graves' ophthalmopathy. Donor details come from another sample of the same person, matched by shared clones. The V and J segments used are TRBV30 and TRBJ1-1; TRBD1 could be the D gene, as 6 bases match. Sequenced: blood. The bases are TGTGCCGGCCCAGGGGACACTGAAGCTTTCTTT. This sequence encodes CAGPGDTEAFF.